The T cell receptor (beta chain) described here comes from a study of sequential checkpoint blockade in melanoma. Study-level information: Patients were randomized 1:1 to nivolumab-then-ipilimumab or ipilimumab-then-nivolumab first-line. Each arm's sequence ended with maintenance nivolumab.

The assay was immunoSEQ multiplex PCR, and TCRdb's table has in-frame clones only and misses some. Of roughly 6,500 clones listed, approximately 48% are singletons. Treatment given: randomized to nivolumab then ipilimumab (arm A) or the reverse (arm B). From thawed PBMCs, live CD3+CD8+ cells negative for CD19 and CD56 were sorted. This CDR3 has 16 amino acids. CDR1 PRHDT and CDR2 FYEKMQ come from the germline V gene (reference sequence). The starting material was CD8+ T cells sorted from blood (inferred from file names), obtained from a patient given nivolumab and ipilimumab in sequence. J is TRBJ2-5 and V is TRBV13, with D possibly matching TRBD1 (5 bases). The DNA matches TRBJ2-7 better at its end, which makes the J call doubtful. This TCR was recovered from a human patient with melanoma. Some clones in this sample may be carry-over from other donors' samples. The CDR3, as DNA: TGTGCCAGCAGCTTAGGCCCTACAGGCGGCTCCTACGAGCAGTACTTC. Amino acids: CASSLGPTGGSYEQYF.